The TCR beta chain under discussion was sequenced for a study of blood T cells in healthy people across ages. A J-beta primer mix and a sample-barcoded 5' primer were used in a second PCR of about 7 to 12 cycles. TCRdb redid the calling of the 5' RACE reads with MiXCR, one entry per CDR3 protein. The table shows over a million distinct CDR3 sequences, with roughly 45% occurring only once. V dropped 3 bases and J dropped 3; count of bases not matched to a gene: 17. The germline V gene encodes CDR1 KGHSH and CDR2 LQKENI. The CDR3 loop spans 18 amino acids. V usage is TRBV18 and J usage is TRBJ2-7; 7 nucleotides agree with TRBD2. The TCR was taken from a woman aged 18-29 years in good health. Sequences were obtained from blood. CDR3 nucleotides: TGTGCCAGCTCACCCCTCCACGGGGGACGACAGCGGGACTACGAGCAGTACTTC. It yields the protein CASSPLHGGRQRDYEQYF.